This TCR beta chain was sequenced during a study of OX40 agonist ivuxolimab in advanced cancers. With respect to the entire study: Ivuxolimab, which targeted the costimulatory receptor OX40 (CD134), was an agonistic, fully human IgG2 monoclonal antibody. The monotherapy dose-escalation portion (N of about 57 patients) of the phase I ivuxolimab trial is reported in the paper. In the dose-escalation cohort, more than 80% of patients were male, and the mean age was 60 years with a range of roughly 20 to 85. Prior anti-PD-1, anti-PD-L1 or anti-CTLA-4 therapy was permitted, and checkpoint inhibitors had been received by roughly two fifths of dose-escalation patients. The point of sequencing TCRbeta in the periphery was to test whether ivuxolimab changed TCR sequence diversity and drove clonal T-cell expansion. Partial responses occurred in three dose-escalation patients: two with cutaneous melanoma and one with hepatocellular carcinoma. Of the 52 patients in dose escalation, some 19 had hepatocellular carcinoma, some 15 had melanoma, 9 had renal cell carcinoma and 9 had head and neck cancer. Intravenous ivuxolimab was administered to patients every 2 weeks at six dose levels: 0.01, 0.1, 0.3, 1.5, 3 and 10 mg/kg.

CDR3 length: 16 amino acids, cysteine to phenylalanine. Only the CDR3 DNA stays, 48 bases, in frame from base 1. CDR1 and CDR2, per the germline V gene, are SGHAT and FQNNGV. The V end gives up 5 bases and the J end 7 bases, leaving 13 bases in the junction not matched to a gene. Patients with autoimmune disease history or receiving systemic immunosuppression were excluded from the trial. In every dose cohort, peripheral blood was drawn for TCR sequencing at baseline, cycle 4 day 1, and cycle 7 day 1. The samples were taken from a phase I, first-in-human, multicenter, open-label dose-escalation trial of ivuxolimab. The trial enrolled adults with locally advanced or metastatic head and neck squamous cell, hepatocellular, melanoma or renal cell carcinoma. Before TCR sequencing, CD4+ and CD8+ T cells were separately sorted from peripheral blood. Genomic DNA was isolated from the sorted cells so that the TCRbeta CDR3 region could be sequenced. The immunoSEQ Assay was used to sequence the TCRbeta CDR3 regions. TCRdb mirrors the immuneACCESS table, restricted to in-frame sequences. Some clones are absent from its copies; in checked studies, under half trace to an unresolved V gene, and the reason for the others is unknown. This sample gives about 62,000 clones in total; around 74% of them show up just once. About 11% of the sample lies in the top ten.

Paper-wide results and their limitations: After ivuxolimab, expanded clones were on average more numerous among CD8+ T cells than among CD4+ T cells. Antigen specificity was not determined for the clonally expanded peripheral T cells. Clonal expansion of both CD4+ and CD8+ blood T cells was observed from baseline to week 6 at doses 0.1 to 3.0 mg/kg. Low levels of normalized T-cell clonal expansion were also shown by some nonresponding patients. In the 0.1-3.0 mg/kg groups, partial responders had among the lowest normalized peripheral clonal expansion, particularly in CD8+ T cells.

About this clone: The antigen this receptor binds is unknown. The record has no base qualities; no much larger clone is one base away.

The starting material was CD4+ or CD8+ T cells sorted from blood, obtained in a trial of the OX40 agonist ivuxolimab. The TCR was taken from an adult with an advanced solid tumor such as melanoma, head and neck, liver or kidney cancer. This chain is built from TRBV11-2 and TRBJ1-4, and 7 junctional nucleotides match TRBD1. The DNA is TGTGCCAGCAGCGTGACTCCCGGGACAGCGTTTGAAAAACTGTTTTTT. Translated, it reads CASSVTPGTAFEKLFF.